The rows below give T cell receptor beta chains drawn from one sample of a study of shared clonotypes between healthy human individuals. Libraries were prepared by immunoSEQ multiplex PCR; TCRdb keeps only in-frame clonotypes and omits some of them. The profile shows approximately 2,000,000 clones, under 95% of them singletons. What was sequenced was naive CD4+ T cells from PBMCs. Source of these receptors: a man aged 18 to 29 in good health. Some clones in this sample may be carry-over from other donors' samples. Both conserved end residues are trimmed from each CDR3. The D gene is left open where the match is weak. The size of a clone is reported for some rows only, either as once, few or many, or as a class for expanded clones.

J: TRBJ2-3; V: TRBV19; size: .; D: .; CDR3: ASSTLGAGTDTQY
J: TRBJ2-2; V: TRBV11-3; size: .; D: TRBD1; CDR3: ASSLGDRVNTGELF
J: TRBJ2-7; V: TRBV2; size: .; D: TRBD1; CDR3: ASSRDRVYEQY
J: TRBJ2-5; V: TRBV30; size: .; D: TRBD1; CDR3: AWSAKAGGETQY
J: TRBJ2-3; V: TRBV10-3; size: .; D: TRBD2; CDR3: ASVLGGSGTGGTQY
J: TRBJ2-7; V: TRBV7-2; size: .; D: .; CDR3: ASSLRRVGVDEQY
J: TRBJ1-2; V: TRBV5-1; size: once; D: TRBD1; CDR3: ASSLERQGYGYT
J: TRBJ2-4; V: TRBV18; size: few; D: .; CDR3: ASSPGRADLAKNIQY
J: TRBJ2-7; V: TRBV28; size: .; D: TRBD1; CDR3: ASSQSGTGAYEQY
J: TRBJ2-1; V: TRBV10-3; size: once; D: .; CDR3: AISEPGGLHPSSYNEQF
J: TRBJ1-5; V: TRBV28; size: .; D: .; CDR3: ASSYSLPGLKGNQPQH
J: TRBJ1-3; V: TRBV7-9; size: .; D: .; CDR3: ASAGVPSGNTIY
J: TRBJ1-1; V: TRBV6-5; size: .; D: TRBD1; CDR3: ASGRQGMNTEAF
J: TRBJ1-2; V: TRBV15; size: .; D: .; CDR3: ATSIDRGVAWGYT
J: TRBJ1-5; V: TRBV19; size: .; D: .; CDR3: ASSLSPGGRQPQH
J: TRBJ2-5; V: TRBV18; size: once; D: TRBD1; CDR3: ASSDRGREQY
J: TRBJ1-2; V: TRBV4-1; size: .; D: .; CDR3: ASSQDSNYGYT
J: TRBJ2-7; V: TRBV11-2; size: once; D: .; CDR3: ASSLDGFGEQY
J: TRBJ1-1; V: TRBV7-9; size: few; D: .; CDR3: ASSQKQLNTEAF
J: TRBJ1-1; V: TRBV7-9; size: .; D: .; CDR3: ATGAEGRTEAF
J: TRBJ2-7; V: TRBV28; size: .; D: TRBD2; CDR3: ASSLWVAGGPGEQY
J: TRBJ1-1; V: TRBV28; size: .; D: .; CDR3: ASIGWEGSTEAF
J: TRBJ2-1; V: TRBV9; size: .; D: TRBD2; CDR3: ASSLILAVWNEQF
J: TRBJ1-1; V: TRBV7-2; size: .; D: .; CDR3: ASSLTGDTEAF
J: TRBJ2-3; V: TRBV7-8; size: .; D: .; CDR3: ASEPPSADTQY
J: TRBJ2-1; V: TRBV12-5; size: .; D: TRBD2; CDR3: ASGSVPDPPAGVSYNEQF
J: TRBJ2-5; V: TRBV29-1; size: .; D: .; CDR3: SALGGTGLNRETQY
J: TRBJ1-4; V: TRBV28; size: .; D: TRBD1; CDR3: AIGGTAPEKLF
J: TRBJ2-2; V: TRBV12-5; size: .; D: .; CDR3: ASGPSGYTGELF
J: TRBJ2-3; V: TRBV10-2; size: .; D: .; CDR3: ASTRGVAKGDTQY
J: TRBJ2-1; V: TRBV15; size: .; D: TRBD2; CDR3: ATSRGGTSGTHEQF
J: TRBJ2-7; V: TRBV15; size: once; D: TRBD1; CDR3: ATSSGTAPSYEQY
J: TRBJ2-7; V: TRBV6-5; size: .; D: TRBD1; CDR3: ASSYAHRGNEQY
J: TRBJ2-5; V: TRBV10-3; size: .; D: .; CDR3: AIREGGQETQY
J: TRBJ2-2; V: TRBV9; size: .; D: .; CDR3: ASSVAPRQENTGELF
J: TRBJ2-7; V: TRBV28; size: .; D: .; CDR3: ASRYEQY
J: TRBJ1-2; V: TRBV7-9; size: .; D: TRBD1; CDR3: ASRSQGNSGYT
J: TRBJ1-1; V: TRBV7-3; size: .; D: .; CDR3: ASSPRGRTEAF
J: TRBJ1-5; V: TRBV7-9; size: .; D: .; CDR3: ASSSYGDSNQPQH
J: TRBJ2-7; V: TRBV5-1; size: .; D: TRBD1; CDR3: ASSPGTAIGEQY
J: TRBJ2-2; V: TRBV9; size: .; D: TRBD2; CDR3: ASSVSGRSTGELF
J: .; V: TRBV18; size: .; D: .; CDR3: ASSPPSFGTQY
J: TRBJ2-5; V: TRBV19; size: .; D: .; CDR3: ASSTREMETQY
J: TRBJ1-2; V: TRBV7-2; size: few; D: TRBD1; CDR3: ASSNRGGYGYT
J: TRBJ2-3; V: TRBV6-1; size: .; D: .; CDR3: ASSEALYTPTDTQY
J: TRBJ2-3; V: TRBV28; size: .; D: .; CDR3: ASSVYRGKSDTQY
J: TRBJ1-5; V: TRBV28; size: .; D: .; CDR3: ASSLTVGDQPQH
J: TRBJ2-3; V: TRBV7-3; size: .; D: TRBD1; CDR3: ASSKTGQSNTQY
J: TRBJ1-4; V: TRBV7-2; size: .; D: TRBD1; CDR3: ASSLGTGNEKLF